The sequence of this T cell receptor (beta chain) was determined in a study of molecular identifiers for immune sequencing clone quantification. This clonotype was observed at least ten times. For naive CD8 T cells, sorting used the CD8+CD4-CCR7+CD45RA+ phenotype. From the PCR reads, TCRdb called clonotypes with MiXCR, one entry per CDR3 protein. The sample holds over 600,000 distinct CDR3 sequences, just under 20% seen once. This CDR3 comprises 16 residues. Germline CDR1 is LGHNA and CDR2 is YSLEER. V was clipped by 0 bases and J by 2 bases; unmatched bases: 5. The gene calls are TRBV4-3 and TRBJ2-3; TRBD2 aligns across 7 bases. The receptor's source is a human donor in good health. Some libraries in this study had Jurkat cell RNA spiked in. Material: naive CD8+ T cells from blood, with Jurkat cell RNA spiked in. The subset denotes: FACS-sorted CD8+CD4-CCR7+CD45RA+ naive T cells. The chain's CDR3 is CASSQDRTSSTDTQYF. As DNA, the CDR3 is TGCGCCAGCAGCCAAGACCGGACTAGTTCCACAGATACGCAGTATTTT.